This TCR beta chain derives from a study of blood T cell repertoires in COVID-19. Germline V lookup: CDR1 LNHDA, CDR2 SQIVND (reference sequence). This CDR3 spans 12 amino acids. Of note for this clone: Germline and junction disagree at one end, which may indicate a read error.

The table came from immunoSEQ multiplex PCR; TCRdb's copy has only in-frame clones and leaves some out. The sample has 250,000 to 300,000 clones, around 89% seen once. The age range of participants was about 18 to 90 years, with residence in about two dozen US areas. Sequences were obtained from PBMCs or T cells enriched from blood (not recorded which). This chain links TRBV19 with TRBJ1-1; D unclear. This receptor was obtained from a man between 35 and 55 years old who had recovered from COVID-19. The CDR3: CASSIGPRGAFF. The CDR3 DNA reads TGTGCCAGTAGCATAGGTCCCCGGGGAGCTTTCTTT.